This TCR beta chain was retrieved from a study of cytomegalovirus exposure and HLA in healthy donors. In germline, CDR1 is SGDLS, CDR2 YYNGEE. This CDR3 is built from 16 residues. V gave up 1 base and J gave up 2 bases, with 15 bases separating them. Study-level findings and limits: Sequencing probably produced one cluster of sequence variants that were highly shared.

Researchers ran the PCR with 60 Vbeta and 13 Jbeta primers. Method: immunoSEQ multiplex PCR; TCRdb's copy keeps in-frame clones and lacks some. The table lists about 160,000 clones, 80% to 85% of them singletons. This clone is a singleton in its sample. Its matching antigen is unknown. The sequence was collected from a man aged 25-45 years in good health and CMV-seronegative. The specimen sequenced was PBMCs. The chain has TRBV9 and TRBJ2-5; D is uncertain. CDR3 amino acids: CASSVHYPPKQETQYF. CDR3 coding DNA: TGTGCCAGCAGCGTACACTACCCCCCGAAACAAGAGACCCAGTACTTC.